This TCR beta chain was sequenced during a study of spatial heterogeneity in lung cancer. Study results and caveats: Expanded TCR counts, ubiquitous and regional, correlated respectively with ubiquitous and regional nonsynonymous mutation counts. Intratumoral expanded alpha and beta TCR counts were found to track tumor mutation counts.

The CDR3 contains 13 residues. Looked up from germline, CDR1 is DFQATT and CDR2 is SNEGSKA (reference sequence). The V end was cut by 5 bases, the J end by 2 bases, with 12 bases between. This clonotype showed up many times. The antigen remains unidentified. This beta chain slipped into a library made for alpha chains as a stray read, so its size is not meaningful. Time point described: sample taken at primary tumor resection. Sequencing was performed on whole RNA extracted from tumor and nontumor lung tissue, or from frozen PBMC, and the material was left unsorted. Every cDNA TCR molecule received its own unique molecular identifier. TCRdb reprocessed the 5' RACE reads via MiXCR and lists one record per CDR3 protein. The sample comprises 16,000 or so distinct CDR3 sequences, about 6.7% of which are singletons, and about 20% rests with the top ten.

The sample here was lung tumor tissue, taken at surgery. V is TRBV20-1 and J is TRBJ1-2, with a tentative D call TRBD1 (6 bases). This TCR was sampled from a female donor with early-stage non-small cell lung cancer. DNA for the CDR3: TGCAGTGCTTCCCACAGGGCCAACTATGGCTACACCTTC. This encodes CSASHRANYGYTF.